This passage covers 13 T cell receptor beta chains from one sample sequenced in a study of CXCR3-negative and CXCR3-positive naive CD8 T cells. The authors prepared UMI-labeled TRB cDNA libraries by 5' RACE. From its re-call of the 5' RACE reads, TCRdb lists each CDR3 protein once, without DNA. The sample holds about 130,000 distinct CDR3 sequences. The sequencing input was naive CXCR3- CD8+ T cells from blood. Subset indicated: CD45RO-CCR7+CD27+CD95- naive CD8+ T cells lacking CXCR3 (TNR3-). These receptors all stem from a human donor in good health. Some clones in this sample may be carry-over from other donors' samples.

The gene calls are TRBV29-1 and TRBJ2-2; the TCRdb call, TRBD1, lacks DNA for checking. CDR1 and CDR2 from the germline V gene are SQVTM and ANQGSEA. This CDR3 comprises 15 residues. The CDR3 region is CSVEAAGFDTGELFF.

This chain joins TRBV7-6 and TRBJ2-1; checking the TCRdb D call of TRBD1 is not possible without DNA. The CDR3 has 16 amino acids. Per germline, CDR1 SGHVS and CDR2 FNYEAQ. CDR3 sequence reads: CASSLGEGGWDNEQFF.

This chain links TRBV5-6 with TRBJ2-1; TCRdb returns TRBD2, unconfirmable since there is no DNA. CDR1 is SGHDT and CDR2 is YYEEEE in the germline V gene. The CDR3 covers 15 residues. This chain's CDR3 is CASSFMLARYNEQFF.

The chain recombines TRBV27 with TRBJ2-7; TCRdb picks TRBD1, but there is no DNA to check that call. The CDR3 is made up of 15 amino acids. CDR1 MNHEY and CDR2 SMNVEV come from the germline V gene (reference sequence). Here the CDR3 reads CASRGDETGGYEQYF.

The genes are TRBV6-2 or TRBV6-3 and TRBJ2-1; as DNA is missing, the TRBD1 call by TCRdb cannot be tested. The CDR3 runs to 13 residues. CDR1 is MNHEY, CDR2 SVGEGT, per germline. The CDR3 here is CASSPRDVNEQFF.

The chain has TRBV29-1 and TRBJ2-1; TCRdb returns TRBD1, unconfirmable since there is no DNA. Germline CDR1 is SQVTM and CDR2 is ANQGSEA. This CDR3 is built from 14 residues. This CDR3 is CGVTWGGSYNEQFF.

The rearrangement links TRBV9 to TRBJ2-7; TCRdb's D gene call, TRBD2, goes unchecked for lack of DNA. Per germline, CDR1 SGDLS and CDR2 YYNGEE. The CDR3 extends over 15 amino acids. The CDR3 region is CASSVAASGPYEQYF. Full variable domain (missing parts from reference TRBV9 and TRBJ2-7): DSGVTQTPKHLITATGQRVTLRCSPRSGDLSVYWYQQSLDQGLQFLIQYYNGEERAKGNILERFSAQQFPDLHSELNLSSLELGDSALYFCASSVAASGPYEQYFGPGTRLTVT.

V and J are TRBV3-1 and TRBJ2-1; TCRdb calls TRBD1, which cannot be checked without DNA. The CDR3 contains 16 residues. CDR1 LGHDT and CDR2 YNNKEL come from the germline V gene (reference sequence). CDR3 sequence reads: CASSHGKGQGLVEQFF.

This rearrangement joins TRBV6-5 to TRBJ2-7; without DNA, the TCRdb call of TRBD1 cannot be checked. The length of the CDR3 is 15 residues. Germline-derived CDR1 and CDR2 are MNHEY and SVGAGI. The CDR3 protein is CASSPPGRGFYEQYF.

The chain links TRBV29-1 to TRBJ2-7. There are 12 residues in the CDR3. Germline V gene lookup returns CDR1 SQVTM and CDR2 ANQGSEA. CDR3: CSVRSGSDEQYF.

CDR3 sequence reads: CASSPGTGNIYEQYF. The chain employs TRBV4-1 and TRBJ2-7; TCRdb's assignment of TRBD1 cannot be checked, as there is no DNA. The germline gives CDR1 MGHRA, CDR2 YSYEKL. The CDR3 runs to 15 residues.

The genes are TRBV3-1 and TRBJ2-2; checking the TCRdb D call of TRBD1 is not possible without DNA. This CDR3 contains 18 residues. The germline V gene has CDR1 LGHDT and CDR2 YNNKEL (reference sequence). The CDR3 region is CASSHPKGDRGNTGELFF.

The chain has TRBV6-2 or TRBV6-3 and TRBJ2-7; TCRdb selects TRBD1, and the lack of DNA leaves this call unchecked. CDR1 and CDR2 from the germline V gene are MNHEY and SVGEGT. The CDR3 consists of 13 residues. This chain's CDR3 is CASSYSTGDEQYF.